Sequencing of this T cell receptor (beta chain) was carried out in a study of control samples from healthy donors and cancer patients (dated by TCRdb to between 2020 and 2021). The CDR3, from cysteine to phenylalanine, totals 14 residues. Only the CDR3 portion is preserved as DNA: 42 bases, with reading frame beginning at the first base. CDR1 and CDR2 (LNHDA, SQIVND) derive from the germline V gene (reference sequence). A distance of 12 bases separates the germline ends of V and J, which lose 4 bases and 2 bases respectively. Worth noting for this clone: It lacks a known antigen. Qualities for individual bases were not recorded, and no much larger clone is one base off.

The protocol used for the library was the immunoSEQ multiplex PCR assay. Imported from immuneACCESS, the table was reduced by TCRdb to in-frame sequences with V and J called. These copies leave out some clones; in studies compared against another copy, an unresolved V gene accounts for under half, and the cause of the remainder is not known. This sample gives 130,000 or so clones in total; more than 80% of them show up just once. About 7.6% of the sample goes to the ten largest clones. This clonotype originated in a man younger than 35 in good health. The chain is encoded by TRBV19 joined to TRBJ2-7, and TRBD1 may be the D gene, going by 5 matching bases. Sequencing was carried out using blood. The base sequence is TGTGCCAGTAGTAGGAGCAGGGTGACCTACGAGCAGTACTTC. This translates into CASSRSRVTYEQYF.